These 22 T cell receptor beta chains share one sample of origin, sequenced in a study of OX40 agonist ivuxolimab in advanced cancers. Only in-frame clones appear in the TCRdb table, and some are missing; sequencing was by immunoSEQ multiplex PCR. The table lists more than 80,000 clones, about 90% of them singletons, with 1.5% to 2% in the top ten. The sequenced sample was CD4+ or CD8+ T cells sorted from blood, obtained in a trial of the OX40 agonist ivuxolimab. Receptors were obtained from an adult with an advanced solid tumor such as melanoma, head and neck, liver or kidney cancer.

The CDR3 loop reads CASSERGGREKLFF. As DNA, the CDR3 is TGTGCCAGCAGTGAGAGGGGAGGGCGGGAAAAACTGTTTTTT. The V call is TRBV6-5, the J call TRBJ1-4; perhaps TRBD1 as D (5 bases). The CDR3 extends over 14 amino acids. The germline V and J ends were trimmed by 5 bases and 8 bases, with 15 bases remaining between them. Germline V lookup: CDR1 MNHEY, CDR2 SVGAGI.

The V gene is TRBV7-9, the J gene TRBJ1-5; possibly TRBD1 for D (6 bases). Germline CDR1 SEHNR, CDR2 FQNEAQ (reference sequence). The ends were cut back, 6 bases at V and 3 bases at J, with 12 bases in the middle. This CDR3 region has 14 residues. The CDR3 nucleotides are TGTGCCAGCAGTGGGACACCCAACAATCAGCCCCAGCATTTT. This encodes CASSGTPNNQPQHF.

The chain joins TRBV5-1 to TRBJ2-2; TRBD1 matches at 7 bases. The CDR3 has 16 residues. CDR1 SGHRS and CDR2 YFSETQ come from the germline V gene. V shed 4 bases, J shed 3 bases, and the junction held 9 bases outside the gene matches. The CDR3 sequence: CASSPLGGRDTGELFF. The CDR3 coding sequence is TGCGCCAGCAGCCCCTTAGGGGGCCGGGACACCGGGGAGCTGTTTTTT.

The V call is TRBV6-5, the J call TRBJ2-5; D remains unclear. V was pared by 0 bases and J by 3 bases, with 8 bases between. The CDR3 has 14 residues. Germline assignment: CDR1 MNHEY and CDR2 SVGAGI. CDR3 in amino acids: CASSYSFSKETQYF. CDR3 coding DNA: TGTGCCAGCAGTTACTCGTTCAGTAAAGAGACCCAGTACTTC.

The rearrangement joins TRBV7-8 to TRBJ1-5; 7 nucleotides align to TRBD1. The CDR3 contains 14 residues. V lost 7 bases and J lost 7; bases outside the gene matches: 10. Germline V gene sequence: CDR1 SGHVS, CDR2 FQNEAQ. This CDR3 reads CASNLQGPGQPQHF. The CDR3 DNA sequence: TGTGCCAGCAATCTACAGGGGCCCGGGCAGCCCCAGCATTTT. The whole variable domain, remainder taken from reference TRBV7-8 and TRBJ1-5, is GAGVSQSPRYKVAKRGQDVALRCDPISGHVSLFWYQQALGQGPEFLTYFQNEAQLDKSGLPSDRFFAERPEGSVSTLKIQRTQQEDSAVYLCASNLQGPGQPQHFGDGTRLSIL.

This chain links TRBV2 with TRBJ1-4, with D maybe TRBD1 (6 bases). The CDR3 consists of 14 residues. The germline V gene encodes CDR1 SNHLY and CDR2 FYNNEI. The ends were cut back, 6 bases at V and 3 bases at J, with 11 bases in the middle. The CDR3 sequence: CASRRDIPNEKLFF. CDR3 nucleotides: TGTGCCAGCAGGAGGGACATCCCTAATGAAAAACTGTTTTTT. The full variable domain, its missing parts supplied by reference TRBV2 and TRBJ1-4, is EPEVTQTPSHQVTQMGQEVILRCVPISNHLYFYWYRQILGQKVEFLVSFYNNEISEKSEIFDDQFSVERPDGSNFTLKIRSTKLEDSAMYFCASRRDIPNEKLFFGSGTQLSVL.

CDR3 residues: CASSASGSEQYF. Written as DNA, the CDR3 is TGTGCCAGCAGCGCCTCCGGGAGCGAGCAGTACTTC. J is TRBJ2-7 and V is TRBV9; tentatively, D is TRBD2 (6 bases). Trimming took 3 bases from V and 6 from J, leaving 10 bases between them. The CDR3 sequence is 12 residues long. Germline CDR1 SGDLS, CDR2 YYNGEE.

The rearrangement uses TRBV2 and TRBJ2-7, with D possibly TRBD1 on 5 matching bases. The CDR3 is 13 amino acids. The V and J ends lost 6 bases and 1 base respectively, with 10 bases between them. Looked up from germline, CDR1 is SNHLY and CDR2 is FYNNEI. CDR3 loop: CASRKDTSYEQYF. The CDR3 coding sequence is TGTGCCAGCAGAAAGGACACATCCTACGAGCAGTACTTC.

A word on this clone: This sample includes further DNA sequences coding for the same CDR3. The CDR3 loop is CSVVEGGTEAFF. The CDR3 nucleotides read TGCAGCGTTGTAGAAGGGGGAACTGAAGCTTTCTTT. This chain connects TRBV29-1 to TRBJ1-1; tentative D call: TRBD1 (6 bases). The CDR3 is made up of 12 amino acids. The V and J ends lost 4 bases and 5 bases respectively, with 11 bases between them. CDR1 is SQVTM and CDR2 is ANQGSEA in the germline V gene.

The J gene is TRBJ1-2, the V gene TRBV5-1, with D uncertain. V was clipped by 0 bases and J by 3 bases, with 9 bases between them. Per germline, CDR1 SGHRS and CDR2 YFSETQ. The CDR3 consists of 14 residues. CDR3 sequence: CASSLGQQYYGYTF. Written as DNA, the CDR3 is TGCGCCAGCAGCTTGGGGCAGCAGTACTATGGCTACACCTTC.

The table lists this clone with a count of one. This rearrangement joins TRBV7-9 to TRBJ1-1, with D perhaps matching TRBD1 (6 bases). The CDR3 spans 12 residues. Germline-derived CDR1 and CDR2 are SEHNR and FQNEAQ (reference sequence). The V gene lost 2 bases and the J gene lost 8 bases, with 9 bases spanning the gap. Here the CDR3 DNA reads TGTGCCAGCAGCTTATTAAGGGGGGAAGCTTTCTTT. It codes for CASSLLRGEAFF.

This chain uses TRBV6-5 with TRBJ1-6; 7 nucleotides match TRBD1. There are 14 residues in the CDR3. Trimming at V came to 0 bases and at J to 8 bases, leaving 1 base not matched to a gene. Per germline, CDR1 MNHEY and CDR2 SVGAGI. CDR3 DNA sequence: TGTGCCAGCAGTTACTCGACAGGGTATTCACCCCTCCACTTT. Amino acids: CASSYSTGYSPLHF.

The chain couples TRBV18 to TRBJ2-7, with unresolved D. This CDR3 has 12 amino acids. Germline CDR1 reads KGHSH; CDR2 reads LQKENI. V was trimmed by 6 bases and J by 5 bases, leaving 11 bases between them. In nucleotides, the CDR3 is TGTGCCAGCTCGAACGGAGTTGACGAGCAGTACTTC. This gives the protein CASSNGVDEQYF.

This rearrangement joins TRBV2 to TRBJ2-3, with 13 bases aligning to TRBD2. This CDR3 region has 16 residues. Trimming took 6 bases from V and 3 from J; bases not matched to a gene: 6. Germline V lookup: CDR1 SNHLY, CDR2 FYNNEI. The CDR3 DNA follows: TGTGCCAGCAGGTACCGGACTAGCGGGAGAACAGATACGCAGTATTTT. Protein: CASRYRTSGRTDTQYF.

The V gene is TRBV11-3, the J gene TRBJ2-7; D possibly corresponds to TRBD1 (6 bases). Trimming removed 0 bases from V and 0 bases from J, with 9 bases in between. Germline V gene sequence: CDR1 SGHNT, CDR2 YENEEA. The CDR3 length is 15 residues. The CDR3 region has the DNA TGTGCCAGCAGCTTAGAGGGACACGTCTCCTACGAGCAGTACTTC. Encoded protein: CASSLEGHVSYEQYF.

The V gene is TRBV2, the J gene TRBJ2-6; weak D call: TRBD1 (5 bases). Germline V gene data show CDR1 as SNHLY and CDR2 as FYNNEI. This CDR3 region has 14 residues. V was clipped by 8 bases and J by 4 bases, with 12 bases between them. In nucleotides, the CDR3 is TGTGCCAGCCGGGTGCAGGGAGGGGCCAACGTCCTGACTTTC. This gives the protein CASRVQGGANVLTF. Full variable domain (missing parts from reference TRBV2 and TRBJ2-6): EPEVTQTPSHQVTQMGQEVILRCVPISNHLYFYWYRQILGQKVEFLVSFYNNEISEKSEIFDDQFSVERPDGSNFTLKIRSTKLEDSAMYFCASRVQGGANVLTFGAGSRLTVL.

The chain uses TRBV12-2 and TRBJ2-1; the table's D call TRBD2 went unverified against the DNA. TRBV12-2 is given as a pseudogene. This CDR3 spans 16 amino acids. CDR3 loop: CASRRGLARRLNEQFF. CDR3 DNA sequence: TGTGCAAGTCGCCGCGGACTAGCGCGAAGGCTCAATGAGCAGTTCTTC.

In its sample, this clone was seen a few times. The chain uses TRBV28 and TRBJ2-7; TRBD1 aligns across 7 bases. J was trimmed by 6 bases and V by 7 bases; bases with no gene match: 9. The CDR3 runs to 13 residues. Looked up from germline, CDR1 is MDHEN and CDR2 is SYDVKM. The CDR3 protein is CASTSYRGSEQYF. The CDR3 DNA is TGTGCCAGCACTTCCTACAGGGGATCCGAGCAGTACTTC.

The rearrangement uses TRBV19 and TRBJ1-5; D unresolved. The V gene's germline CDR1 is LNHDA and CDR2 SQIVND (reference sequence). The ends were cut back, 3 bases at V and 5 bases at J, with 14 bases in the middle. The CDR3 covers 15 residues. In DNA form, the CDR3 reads TGTGCCAGTAGTATCAACCCGGTAATGGATCAGCCCCAGCATTTT. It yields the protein CASSINPVMDQPQHF. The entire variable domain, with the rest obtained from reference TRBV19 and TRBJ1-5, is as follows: DGGITQSPKYLFRKEGQNVTLSCEQNLNHDAMYWYRQDPGQGLRLIYYSQIVNDFQKGDIAEGYSVSREKKESFPLTVTSAQKNPTAFYLCASSINPVMDQPQHFGDGTRLSIL.

The CDR3 DNA sequence: TGTGCCAGCAGTTTAACTACGAGCAACTATGGCTACACCTTC. Protein sequence: CASSLTTSNYGYTF. The chain joins TRBV28 to TRBJ1-2; D uncertain. Trimming removed 2 bases at V and 2 bases at J, with 9 bases between. The V gene's germline CDR1 is MDHEN and CDR2 SYDVKM. The length of the CDR3 is 14 residues.

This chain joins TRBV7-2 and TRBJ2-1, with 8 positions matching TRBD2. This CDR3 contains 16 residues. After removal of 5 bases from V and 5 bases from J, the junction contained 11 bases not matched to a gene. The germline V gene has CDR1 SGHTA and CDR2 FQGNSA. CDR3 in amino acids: CASSPRSGSSHNEQFF. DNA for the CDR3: TGTGCCAGCAGCCCTCGAAGCGGGAGTTCCCACAATGAGCAGTTCTTC.

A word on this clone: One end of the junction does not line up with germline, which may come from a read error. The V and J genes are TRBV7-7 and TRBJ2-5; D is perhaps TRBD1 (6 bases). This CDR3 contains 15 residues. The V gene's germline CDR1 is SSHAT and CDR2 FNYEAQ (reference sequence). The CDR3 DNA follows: TGTGCTAGCAGCTCAATCACAGGGAAGGTCGAGACCCAGTACTTC. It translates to CASSSITGKVETQYF.